This T cell receptor beta chain was sequenced during a study of shared clonotypes between healthy human individuals. Method: immunoSEQ multiplex PCR; TCRdb's copy keeps in-frame clones and lacks some. Altogether about 1 million clones are present, 65% to 80% being singletons, with the ten largest covering 1.4% to 1.5%. The CDR3 totals 13 residues. V was clipped by 1 base and J by 8 bases, with 10 bases between them. Germline CDR1 MGHRA, CDR2 YSYEKL. Specimen: memory CD4+ T cells sorted from blood. Stated subset: CD45RA-negative fraction. The chain couples TRBV4-1 to TRBJ2-3; weak D call: TRBD1 (6 bases). This TCR was sampled from a man younger than 30 in good health. The CDR3 region has the DNA TGCGCCAGCAGCCAAGCCCGGGACACTACGCAGTATTTT. Its protein product is CASSQARDTTQYF.